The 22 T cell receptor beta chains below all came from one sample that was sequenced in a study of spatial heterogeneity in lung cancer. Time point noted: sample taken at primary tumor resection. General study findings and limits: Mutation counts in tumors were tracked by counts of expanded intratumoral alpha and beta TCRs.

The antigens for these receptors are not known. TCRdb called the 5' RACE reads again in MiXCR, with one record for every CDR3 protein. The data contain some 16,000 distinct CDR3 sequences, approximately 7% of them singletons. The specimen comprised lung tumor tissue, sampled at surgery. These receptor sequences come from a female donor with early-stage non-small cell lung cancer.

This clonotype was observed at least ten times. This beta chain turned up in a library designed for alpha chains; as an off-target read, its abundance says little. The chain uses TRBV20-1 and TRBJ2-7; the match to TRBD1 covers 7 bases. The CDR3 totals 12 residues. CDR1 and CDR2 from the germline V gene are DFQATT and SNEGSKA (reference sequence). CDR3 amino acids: CSLTTGDREQYF. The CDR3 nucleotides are TGCAGCTTAACAACAGGGGACCGCGAGCAGTACTTC.

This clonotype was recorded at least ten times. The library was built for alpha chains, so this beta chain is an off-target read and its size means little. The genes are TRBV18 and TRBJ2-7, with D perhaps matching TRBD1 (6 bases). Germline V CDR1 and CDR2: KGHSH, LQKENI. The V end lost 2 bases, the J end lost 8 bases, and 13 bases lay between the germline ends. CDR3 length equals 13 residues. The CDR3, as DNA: TGTGCCAGCTCACCAAAGTGGGACACCCAGCAGTACTTC. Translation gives CASSPKWDTQQYF.

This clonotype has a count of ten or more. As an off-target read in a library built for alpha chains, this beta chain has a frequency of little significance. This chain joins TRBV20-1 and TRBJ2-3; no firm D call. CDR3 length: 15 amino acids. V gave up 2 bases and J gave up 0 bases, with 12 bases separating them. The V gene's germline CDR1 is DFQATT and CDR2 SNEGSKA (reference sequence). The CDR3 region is CSARPPLSSTDTQYF. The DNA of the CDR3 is TGCAGTGCTAGACCCCCGCTATCTAGCACAGATACGCAGTATTTT.

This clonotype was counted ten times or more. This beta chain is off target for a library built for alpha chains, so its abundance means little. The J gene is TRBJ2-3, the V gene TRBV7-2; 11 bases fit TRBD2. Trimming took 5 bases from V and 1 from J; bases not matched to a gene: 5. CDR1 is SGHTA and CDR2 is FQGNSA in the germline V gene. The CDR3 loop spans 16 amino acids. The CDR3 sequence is CASSDRLAGRTDTQYF. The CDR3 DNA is TGTGCCAGCAGCGATCGACTAGCGGGGCGCACAGATACGCAGTATTTT.

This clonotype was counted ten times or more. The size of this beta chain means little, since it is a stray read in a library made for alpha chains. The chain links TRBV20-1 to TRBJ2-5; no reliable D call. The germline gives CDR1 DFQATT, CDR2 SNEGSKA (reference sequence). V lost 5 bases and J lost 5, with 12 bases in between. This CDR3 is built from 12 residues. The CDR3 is CSAALALETQYF. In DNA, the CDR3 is TGCAGTGCTGCCCTCGCGCTGGAGACCCAGTACTTC.

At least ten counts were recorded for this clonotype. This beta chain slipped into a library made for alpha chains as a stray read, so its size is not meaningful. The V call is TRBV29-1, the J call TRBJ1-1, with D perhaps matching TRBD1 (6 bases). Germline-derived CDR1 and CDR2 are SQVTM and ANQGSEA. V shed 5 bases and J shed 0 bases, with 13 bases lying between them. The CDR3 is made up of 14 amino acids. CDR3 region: CSVSLGAMNTEAFF. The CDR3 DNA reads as TGCAGCGTTAGTTTGGGGGCCATGAACACTGAAGCTTTCTTT.

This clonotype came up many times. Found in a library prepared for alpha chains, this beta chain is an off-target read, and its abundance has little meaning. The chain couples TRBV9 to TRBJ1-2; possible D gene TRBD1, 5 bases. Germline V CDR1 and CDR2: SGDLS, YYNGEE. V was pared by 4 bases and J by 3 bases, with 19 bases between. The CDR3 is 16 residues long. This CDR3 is CASSLTPTGGYYGYTF. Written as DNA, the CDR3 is TGTGCCAGCAGCCTAACCCCGACGGGGGGGTACTATGGCTACACCTTC.

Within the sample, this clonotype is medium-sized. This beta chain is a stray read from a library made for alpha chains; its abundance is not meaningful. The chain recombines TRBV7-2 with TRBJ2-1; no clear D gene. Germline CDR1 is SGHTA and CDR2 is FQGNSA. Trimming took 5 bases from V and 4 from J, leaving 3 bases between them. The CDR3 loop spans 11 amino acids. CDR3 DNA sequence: TGTGCCAGCAGCCCATACAATGAGCAGTTCTTC. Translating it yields CASSPYNEQFF.

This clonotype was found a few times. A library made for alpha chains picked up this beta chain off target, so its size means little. CDR3 in DNA: TGTGCCAGCGGTATTTTGGGGGGCCCCTCGGGGACCGGGGAGCTGTTTTTT. Translated: CASGILGGPSGTGELFF. The chain joins TRBV27 to TRBJ2-2; the D call may be TRBD1 or TRBD2 (6 bases each). CDR1 is MNHEY and CDR2 is SMNVEV in the germline V gene (reference sequence). This CDR3 is built from 17 residues. Trimming pared 8 bases from V and 5 bases from J, leaving 24 bases between.

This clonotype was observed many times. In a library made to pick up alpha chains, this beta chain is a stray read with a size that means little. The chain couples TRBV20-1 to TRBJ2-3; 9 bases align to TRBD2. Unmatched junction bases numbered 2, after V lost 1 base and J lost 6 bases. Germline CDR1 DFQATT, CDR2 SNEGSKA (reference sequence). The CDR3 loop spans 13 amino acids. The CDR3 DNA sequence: TGCAGTGCTAGAGTGAGCGGGGGGGATACGCAGTATTTT. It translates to CSARVSGGDTQYF.

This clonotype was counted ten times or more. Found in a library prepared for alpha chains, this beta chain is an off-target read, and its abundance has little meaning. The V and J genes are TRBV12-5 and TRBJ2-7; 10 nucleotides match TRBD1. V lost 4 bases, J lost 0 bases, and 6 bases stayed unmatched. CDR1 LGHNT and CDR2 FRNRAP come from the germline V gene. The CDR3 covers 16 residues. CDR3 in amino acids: CASGSPDRGSSYEQYF. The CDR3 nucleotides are TGTGCTAGTGGTTCCCCGGACAGGGGGAGCTCCTACGAGCAGTACTTC.

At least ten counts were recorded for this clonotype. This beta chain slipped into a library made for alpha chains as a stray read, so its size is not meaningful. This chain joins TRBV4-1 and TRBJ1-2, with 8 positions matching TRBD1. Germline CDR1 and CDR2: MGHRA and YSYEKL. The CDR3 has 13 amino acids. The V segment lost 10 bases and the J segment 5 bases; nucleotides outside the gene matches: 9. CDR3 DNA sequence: TGCGCCACCATGACAGGGGTTATGTATGGCTACACCTTC. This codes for CATMTGVMYGYTF.

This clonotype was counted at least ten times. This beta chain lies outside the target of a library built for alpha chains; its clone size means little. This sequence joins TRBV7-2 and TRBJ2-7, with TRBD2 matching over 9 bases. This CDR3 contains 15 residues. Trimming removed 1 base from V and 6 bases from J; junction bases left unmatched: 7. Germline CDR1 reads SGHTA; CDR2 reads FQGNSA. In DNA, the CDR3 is TGTGCCAGCAGCTTAGTTGGCGGGGGGGCCGGCGAGCAGTACTTC. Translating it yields CASSLVGGGAGEQYF.

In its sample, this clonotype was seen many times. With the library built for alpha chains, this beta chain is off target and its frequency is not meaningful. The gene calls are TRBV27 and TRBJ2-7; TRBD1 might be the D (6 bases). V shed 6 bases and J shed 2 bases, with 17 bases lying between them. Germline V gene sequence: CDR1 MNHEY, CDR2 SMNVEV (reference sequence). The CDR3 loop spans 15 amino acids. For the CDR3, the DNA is TGTGCCAGCAGCTTACAAATGACAGGAGCCTACGAGCAGTACTTC. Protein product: CASSLQMTGAYEQYF.

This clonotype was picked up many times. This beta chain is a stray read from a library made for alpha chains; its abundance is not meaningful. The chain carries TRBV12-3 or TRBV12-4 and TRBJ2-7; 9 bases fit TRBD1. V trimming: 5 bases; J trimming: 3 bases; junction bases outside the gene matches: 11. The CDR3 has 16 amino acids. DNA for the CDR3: TGTGCCAGCAGTGGCGCGGGACAGGGCAGCTTCTACGAGCAGTACTTC. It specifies CASSGAGQGSFYEQYF.

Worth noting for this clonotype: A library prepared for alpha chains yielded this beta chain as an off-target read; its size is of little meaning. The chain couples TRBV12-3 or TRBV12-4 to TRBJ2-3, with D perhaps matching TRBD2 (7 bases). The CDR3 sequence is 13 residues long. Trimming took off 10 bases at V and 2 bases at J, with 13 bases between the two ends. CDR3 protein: CATEGGVTDTQYF. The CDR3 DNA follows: TGTGCCACAGAGGGGGGGGTCACAGATACGCAGTATTTT.

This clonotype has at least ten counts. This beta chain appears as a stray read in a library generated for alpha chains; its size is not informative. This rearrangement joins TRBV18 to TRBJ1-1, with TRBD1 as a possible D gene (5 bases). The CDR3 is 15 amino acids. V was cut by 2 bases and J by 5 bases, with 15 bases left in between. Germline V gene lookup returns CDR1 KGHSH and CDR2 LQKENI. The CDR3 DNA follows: TGTGCCAGCTCACCAAGGCAGGGCATAGATACTGAAGCTTTCTTT. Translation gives CASSPRQGIDTEAFF.

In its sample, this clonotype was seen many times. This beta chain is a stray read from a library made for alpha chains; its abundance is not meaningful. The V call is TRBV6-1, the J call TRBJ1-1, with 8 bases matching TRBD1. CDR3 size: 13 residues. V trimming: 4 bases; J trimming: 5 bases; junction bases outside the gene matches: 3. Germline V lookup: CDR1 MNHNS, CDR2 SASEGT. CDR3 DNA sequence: TGTGCCAGCAGTGGGACAGGGTGGACTGAAGCTTTCTTT. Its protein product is CASSGTGWTEAFF.

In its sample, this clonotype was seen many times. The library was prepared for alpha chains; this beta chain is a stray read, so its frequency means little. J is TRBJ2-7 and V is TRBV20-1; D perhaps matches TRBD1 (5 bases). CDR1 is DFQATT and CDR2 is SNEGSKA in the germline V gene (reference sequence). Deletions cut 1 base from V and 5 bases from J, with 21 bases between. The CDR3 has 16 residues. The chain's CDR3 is CSARAYRRPGNHEQYF. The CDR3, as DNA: TGCAGTGCTAGAGCATACAGGAGACCAGGGAACCACGAGCAGTACTTC.

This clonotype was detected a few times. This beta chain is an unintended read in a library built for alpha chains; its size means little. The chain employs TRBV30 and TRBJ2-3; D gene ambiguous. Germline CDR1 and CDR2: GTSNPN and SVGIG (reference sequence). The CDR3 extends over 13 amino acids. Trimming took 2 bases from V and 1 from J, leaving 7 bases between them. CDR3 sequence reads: CAWSNTGTDTQYF. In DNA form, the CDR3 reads TGTGCCTGGAGTAACACGGGCACAGATACGCAGTATTTT.

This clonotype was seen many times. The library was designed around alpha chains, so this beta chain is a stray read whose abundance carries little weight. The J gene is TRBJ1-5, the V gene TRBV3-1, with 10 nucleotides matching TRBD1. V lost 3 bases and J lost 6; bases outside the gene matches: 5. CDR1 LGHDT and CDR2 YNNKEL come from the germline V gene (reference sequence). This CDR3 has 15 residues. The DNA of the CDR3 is TGTGCCAGCAGCCACGGACAGGGGGACGGTCAGCCCCAGCATTTT. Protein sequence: CASSHGQGDGQPQHF.

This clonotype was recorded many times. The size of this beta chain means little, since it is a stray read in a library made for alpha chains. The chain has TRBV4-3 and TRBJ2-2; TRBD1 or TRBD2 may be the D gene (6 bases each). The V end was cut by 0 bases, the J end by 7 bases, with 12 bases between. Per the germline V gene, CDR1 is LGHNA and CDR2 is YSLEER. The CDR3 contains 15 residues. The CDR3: CASSQEWGASGELFF. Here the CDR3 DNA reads TGCGCCAGCAGCCAAGAGTGGGGGGCGAGCGGGGAGCTGTTTTTT.